Sequencing of this T cell receptor (beta chain) was carried out in a study of blood T cell repertoires in COVID-19. Looking at the study overall: COVID-19 samples collected from the United States, Italy and Spain covered acute and convalescent phases.

Sequenced by immunoSEQ multiplex PCR; TCRdb stores in-frame clones only, minus some. The sample holds 230,000 or so clones, about 87% seen once. The CDR3 runs 14 residues. Trimming cost V 2 bases and J 10 bases, with 12 bases left between them. Germline CDR1 and CDR2: LNHDA and SQIVND (reference sequence). Allocation to cohorts depended on clinical history reported by the participants. Two negative PCRs, clearance, or symptom resolution had been documented for recovered Cohort 3 donors. This clonotype was obtained from a woman in her thirties who had recovered from COVID-19. The sample was PBMCs or T cells enriched from blood (not recorded which). The V and J genes are TRBV19 and TRBJ1-6, with a tentative D call TRBD1 (5 bases). The DNA of the CDR3 is TGTGCCAGTAGTATACAGGGAGGGGAATCACCCCTCCACTTT. Its protein product is CASSIQGGESPLHF.